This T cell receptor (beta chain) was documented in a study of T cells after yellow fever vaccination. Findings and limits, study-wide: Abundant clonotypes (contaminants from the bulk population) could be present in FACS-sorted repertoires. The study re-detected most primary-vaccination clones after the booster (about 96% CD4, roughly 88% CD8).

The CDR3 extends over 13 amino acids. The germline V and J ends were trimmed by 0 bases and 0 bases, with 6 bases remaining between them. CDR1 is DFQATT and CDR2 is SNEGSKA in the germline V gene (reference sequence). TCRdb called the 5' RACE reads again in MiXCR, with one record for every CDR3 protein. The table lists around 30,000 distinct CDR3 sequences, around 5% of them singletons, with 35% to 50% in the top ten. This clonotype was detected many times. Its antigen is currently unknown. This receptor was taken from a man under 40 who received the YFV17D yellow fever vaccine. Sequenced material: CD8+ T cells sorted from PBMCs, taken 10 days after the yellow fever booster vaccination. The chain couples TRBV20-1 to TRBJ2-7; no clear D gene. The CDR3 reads CSARDPYSYEQYF. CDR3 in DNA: TGCAGTGCTAGAGACCCTTACTCCTACGAGCAGTACTTC.